This T cell receptor beta chain emerged from a study of T cell responses to AZD1222 COVID-19 vaccine. Study observations and caveats: Every sample of the repertoires postdated the peak T cell response.

Second-dose timings of about 4 or about 12 weeks were pooled. TCRdb keeps only in-frame clones here, not all; method: immunoSEQ multiplex PCR. In the table there are 80,000 or so clones, 90% of which are singletons. With respect to this clone: Antigen unknown.

In germline, CDR1 is LGHNA, CDR2 YSLEER. The germline V and J ends were trimmed by 4 bases and 0 bases, with 12 bases remaining between them. There are 15 residues in the CDR3. This sample comprised peripheral blood, obtained 28 days after the second AZD1222 dose. This sequence was found in an adult who received the AZD1222 COVID-19 vaccine. The chain uses TRBV4-3 and TRBJ1-2; possibly TRBD1 for D (6 bases). The chain's CDR3 is CASSPGVGTNYGYTF. In nucleotides, the CDR3 is TGCGCCAGCAGCCCAGGGGTCGGCACTAACTATGGCTACACCTTC.